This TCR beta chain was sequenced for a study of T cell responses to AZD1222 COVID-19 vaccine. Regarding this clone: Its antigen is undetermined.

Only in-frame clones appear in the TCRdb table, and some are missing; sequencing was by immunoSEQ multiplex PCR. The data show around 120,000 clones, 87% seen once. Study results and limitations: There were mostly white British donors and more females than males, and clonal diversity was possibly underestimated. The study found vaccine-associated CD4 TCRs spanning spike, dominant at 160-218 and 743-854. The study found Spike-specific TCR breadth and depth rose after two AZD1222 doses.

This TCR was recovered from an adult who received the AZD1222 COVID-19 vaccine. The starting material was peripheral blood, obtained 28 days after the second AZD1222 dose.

CDR3 in amino acids: CASSSAASSGNTIYF. Here the CDR3 DNA reads TGTGCCAGCTCCTCGGCAGCGTCCTCTGGAAACACCATATATTTT. The chain carries TRBV18 and TRBJ1-3; D not resolved. Trimming took 6 bases from V and 0 from J, leaving 12 bases between them. This CDR3 contains 15 residues. The V gene's germline CDR1 is KGHSH and CDR2 LQKENI.